The 5 T cell receptor beta chains below all came from one sample that was sequenced in a study of OX40 agonist ivuxolimab in advanced cancers. The method was immunoSEQ multiplex PCR; TCRdb's version includes in-frame clones alone and lacks a portion of them. The data contain approximately 35,000 clones, 80% to 85% of them singletons. The sample consisted of CD4+ or CD8+ T cells sorted from blood, taken in a trial of the OX40 agonist ivuxolimab. These TCRs come from an adult with an advanced solid tumor such as melanoma, head and neck, liver or kidney cancer.

The CDR3 DNA sequence: TGTGCCTGGAGTGTGGGTAACACAGATACGCAGTATTTT. Protein: CAWSVGNTDTQYF. The chain uses TRBV30 and TRBJ2-3, with unresolved D. CDR1 is GTSNPN, CDR2 SVGIG, per germline (reference sequence). CDR3 length: 13 residues. Trimming removed 0 bases at V and 2 bases at J, with 6 bases between.

CDR3 sequence: CASSQGPGGPVETQYF. The CDR3 DNA sequence: TGCGCCAGCAGCCAAGGACCGGGGGGGCCGGTAGAGACCCAGTACTTC. The V gene is TRBV4-1, the J gene TRBJ2-5; TRBD2 aligns across 8 bases. CDR1 is MGHRA and CDR2 is YSYEKL in the germline V gene. The CDR3 has 16 residues. Unmatched junction bases numbered 8, after V lost 1 base and J lost 4 bases.

The rearrangement links TRBV6-9 to TRBJ2-7; D unclear. The CDR3 runs 15 residues. V shed 3 bases and J shed 3 bases, with 15 bases lying between them. CDR1 and CDR2 (germline): MNHGY, SVAAGI. Here the CDR3 reads CASSYSSDPRYEQYF. Written as DNA, the CDR3 is TGTGCCAGCAGTTACTCGAGCGACCCTCGCTACGAGCAGTACTTC.

The chain combines TRBV7-3 with TRBJ2-5; no definite D call. V lost 1 base and J 3 bases, leaving 6 bases between the germline ends. The CDR3 length is 13 residues. CDR1 is SGHTA and CDR2 is FQGTGA in the germline V gene. The CDR3 DNA follows: TGTGCCAGCAGCTTAAGCTGGGAAGAGACCCAGTACTTC. Residues: CASSLSWEETQYF.

A single count supports this clone. This chain's CDR3 is CASSYSSNQPQHF. The CDR3 DNA sequence: TGTGCCAGCAGTTACAGCAGCAATCAGCCCCAGCATTTT. The chain recombines TRBV6-5 with TRBJ1-5; D not certain. Germline CDR1 is MNHEY and CDR2 is SVGAGI. Trimming pared 2 bases from V and 1 base from J, leaving 3 bases between. The CDR3 runs 13 residues.